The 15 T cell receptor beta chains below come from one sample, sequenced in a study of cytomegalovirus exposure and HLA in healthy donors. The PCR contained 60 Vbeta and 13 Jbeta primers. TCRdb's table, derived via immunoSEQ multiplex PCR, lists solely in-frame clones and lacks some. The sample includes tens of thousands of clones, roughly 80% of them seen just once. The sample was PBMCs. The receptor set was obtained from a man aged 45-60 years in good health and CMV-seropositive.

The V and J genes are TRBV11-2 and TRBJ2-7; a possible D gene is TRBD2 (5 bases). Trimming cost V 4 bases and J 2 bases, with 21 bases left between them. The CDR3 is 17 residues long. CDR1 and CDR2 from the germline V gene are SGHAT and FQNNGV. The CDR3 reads CASSSHLSSTDAYEQYF. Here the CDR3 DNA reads TGTGCCAGCAGCTCCCACCTGTCTAGCACGGACGCCTACGAGCAGTACTTC.

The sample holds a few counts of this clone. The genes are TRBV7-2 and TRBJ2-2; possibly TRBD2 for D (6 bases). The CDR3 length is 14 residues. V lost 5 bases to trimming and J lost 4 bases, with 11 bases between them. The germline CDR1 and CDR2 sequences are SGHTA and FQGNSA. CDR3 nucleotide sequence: TGTGCCAGCAGCGTGATGGAGGGCACCGGGGAGCTGTTTTTT. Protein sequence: CASSVMEGTGELFF.

The CDR3 DNA follows: TGCGCCAGCAGCCTACCGGGACTGTCCTCGGCTCCGGAAAATGAGCAGTTCTTC. Translation gives CASSLPGLSSAPENEQFF. The rearrangement joins TRBV5-1 to TRBJ2-1; maybe TRBD2 (6 bases). Germline V lookup: CDR1 SGHRS, CDR2 YFSETQ. V shed 4 bases and J shed 7 bases, with 27 bases lying between them. The CDR3 covers 18 residues.

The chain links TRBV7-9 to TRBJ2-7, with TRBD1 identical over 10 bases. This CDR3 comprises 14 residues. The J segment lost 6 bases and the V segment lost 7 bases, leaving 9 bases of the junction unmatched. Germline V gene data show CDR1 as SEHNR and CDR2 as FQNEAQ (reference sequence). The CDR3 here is CASTLGQGESEQYF. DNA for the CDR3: TGTGCCAGCACTCTTGGACAGGGGGAAAGCGAGCAGTACTTC.

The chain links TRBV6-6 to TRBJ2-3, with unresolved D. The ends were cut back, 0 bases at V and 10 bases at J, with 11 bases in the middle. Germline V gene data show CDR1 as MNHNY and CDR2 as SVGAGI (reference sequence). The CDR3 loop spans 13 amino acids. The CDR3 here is CASSYSPSEPQYF. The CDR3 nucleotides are TGTGCCAGCAGTTACTCACCAAGCGAGCCGCAGTATTTT.

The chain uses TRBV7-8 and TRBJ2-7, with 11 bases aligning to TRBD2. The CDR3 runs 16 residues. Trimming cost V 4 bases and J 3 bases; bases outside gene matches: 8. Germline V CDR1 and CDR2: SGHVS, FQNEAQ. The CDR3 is CASSSGTSGSRYEQYF. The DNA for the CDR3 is TGTGCCAGCAGCTCCGGCACTAGCGGGAGTCGCTACGAGCAGTACTTC.

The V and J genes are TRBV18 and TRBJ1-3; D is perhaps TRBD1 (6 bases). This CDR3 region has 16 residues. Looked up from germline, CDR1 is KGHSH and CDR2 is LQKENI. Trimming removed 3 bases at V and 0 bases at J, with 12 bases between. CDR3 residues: CASSPGQINSGNTIYF. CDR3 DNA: TGTGCCAGCTCACCGGGACAAATTAACTCTGGAAACACCATATATTTT. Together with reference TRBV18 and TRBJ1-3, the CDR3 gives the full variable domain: NAGVMQNPRHLVRRRGQEARLRCSPMKGHSHVYWYRQLPEEGLKFMVYLQKENIIDESGMPKERFSAEFPKEGPSILRIQQVVRGDSAAYFCASSPGQINSGNTIYFGEGSWLTVV.

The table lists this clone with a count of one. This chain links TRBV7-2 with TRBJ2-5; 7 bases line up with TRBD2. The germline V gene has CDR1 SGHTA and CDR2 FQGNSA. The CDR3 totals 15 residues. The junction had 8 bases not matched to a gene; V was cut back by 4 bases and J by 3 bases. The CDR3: CASSSPGAGEETQYF. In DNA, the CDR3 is TGTGCCAGCAGCTCCCCCGGGGCGGGAGAAGAGACCCAGTACTTC.

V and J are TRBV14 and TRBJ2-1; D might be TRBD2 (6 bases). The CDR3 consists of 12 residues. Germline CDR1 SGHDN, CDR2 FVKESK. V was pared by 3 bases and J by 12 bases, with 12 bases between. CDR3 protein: CASSHSSVVQFF. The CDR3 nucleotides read TGTGCCAGCAGCCATTCTAGCGTAGTGCAGTTCTTC.

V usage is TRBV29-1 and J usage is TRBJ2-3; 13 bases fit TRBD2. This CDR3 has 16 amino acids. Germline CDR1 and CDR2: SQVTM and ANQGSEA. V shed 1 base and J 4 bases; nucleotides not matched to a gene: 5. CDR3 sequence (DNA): TGCAGCGTTGAAGGTGAACTAGCGGGAGGGCCAGATACGCAGTATTTT. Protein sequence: CSVEGELAGGPDTQYF.

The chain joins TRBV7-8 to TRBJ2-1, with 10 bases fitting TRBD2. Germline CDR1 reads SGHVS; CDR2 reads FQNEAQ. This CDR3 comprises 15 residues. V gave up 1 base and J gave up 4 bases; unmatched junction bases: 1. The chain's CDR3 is CASSLVAGGYNEQFF. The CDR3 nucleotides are TGTGCCAGCAGCTTAGTAGCGGGAGGATACAATGAGCAGTTCTTC.

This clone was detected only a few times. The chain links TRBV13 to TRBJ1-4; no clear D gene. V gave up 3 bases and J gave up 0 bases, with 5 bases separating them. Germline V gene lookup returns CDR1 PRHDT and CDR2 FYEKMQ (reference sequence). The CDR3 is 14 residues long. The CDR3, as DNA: TGTGCCAGCAGCTTTAGAGCAACTAATGAAAAACTGTTTTTT. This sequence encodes CASSFRATNEKLFF. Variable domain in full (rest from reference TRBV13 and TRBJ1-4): AAGVIQSPRHLIKEKRETATLKCYPIPRHDTVYWYQQGPGQDPQFLISFYEKMQSDKGSIPDRFSAQQFSDYHSELNMSSLELGDSALYFCASSFRATNEKLFFGSGTQLSVL.

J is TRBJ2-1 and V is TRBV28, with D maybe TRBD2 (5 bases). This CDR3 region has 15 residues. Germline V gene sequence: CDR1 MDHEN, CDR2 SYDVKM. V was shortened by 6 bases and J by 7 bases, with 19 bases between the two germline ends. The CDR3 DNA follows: TGTGCCAGCAGCATCGGGGTCATAAAGGGTAATGAGCAGTTCTTC. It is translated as CASSIGVIKGNEQFF.

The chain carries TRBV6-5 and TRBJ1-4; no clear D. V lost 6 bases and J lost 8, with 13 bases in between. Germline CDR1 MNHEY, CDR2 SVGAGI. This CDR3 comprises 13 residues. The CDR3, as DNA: TGTGCCAGCAGGAGGACTTGGAGGGAAAAACTGTTTTTT. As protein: CASRRTWREKLFF.

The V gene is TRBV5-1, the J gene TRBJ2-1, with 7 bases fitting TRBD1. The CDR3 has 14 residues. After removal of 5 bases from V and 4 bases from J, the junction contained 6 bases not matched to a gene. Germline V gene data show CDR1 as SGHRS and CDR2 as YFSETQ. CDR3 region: CASRYTGEYNEQFF. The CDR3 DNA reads TGCGCCAGCAGGTACACAGGGGAATACAATGAGCAGTTCTTC.